Below, 8 T cell receptor beta chains from the same sample are listed, as sequenced in a study of blood T cell repertoires in COVID-19. Measured with immunoSEQ multiplex PCR; TCRdb has only the in-frame clones, and not every one. Of approximately 130,000 clones in the sample, around 87% were seen once. The sequencing input was peripheral blood. Receptors were obtained from a man between 65 and 85 years old with active or convalescent COVID-19.

The chain joins TRBV4-1 to TRBJ2-1, with 13 bases matching TRBD2. The V gene's germline CDR1 is MGHRA and CDR2 YSYEKL. V dropped 4 bases and J dropped 6; count of bases not matched to a gene: 0. The CDR3 runs to 14 residues. The CDR3 nucleotides are TGCGCCAGCAGCCGGACTAGCGGGAGCAATGAGCAGTTCTTC. This encodes CASSRTSGSNEQFF.

The genes are TRBV3-1 (or the pseudogene TRBV3-2) and TRBJ2-1; 7 nucleotides match TRBD2. The V segment lost 3 bases and the J segment 2 bases; nucleotides outside the gene matches: 4. CDR1 is LGHDT, CDR2 YNNKEL, per germline (reference sequence). The CDR3 runs to 15 residues. The CDR3 region has the DNA TGTGCCAGCAGCCAGATTCTAGCGGCCTACAATGAGCAGTTCTTC. It codes for CASSQILAAYNEQFF.

This clone was detected only once. The genes are TRBV28 and TRBJ1-6; weak D call: TRBD1 (6 bases). The CDR3 consists of 15 residues. Germline V gene data show CDR1 as MDHEN and CDR2 as SYDVKM. The V end lost 7 bases, the J end lost 3 bases, and 13 bases lay between the germline ends. CDR3 nucleotides: TGTGCCAGCACGTACAGGGTGGACTATAATTCACCCCTCCACTTT. Translation: CASTYRVDYNSPLHF.

V and J are TRBV27 and TRBJ1-2; TRBD1 aligns across 7 bases. The length of the CDR3 is 16 residues. Per the germline V gene, CDR1 is MNHEY and CDR2 is SMNVEV (reference sequence). After removal of 0 bases from V and 4 bases from J, the junction contained 8 bases not matched to a gene. The DNA for the CDR3 is TGTGCCAGCAGTTTATCCGGCAGGGGGGTCGCCTATGGCTACACCTTC. Its protein product is CASSLSGRGVAYGYTF.

The V call is TRBV2, the J call TRBJ2-7, with a weak D call TRBD2 (5 bases). There are 12 residues in the CDR3. Trimming removed 6 bases from V and 6 bases from J, with 12 bases in between. Per the germline V gene, CDR1 is SNHLY and CDR2 is FYNNEI. The CDR3 loop reads CASRKDLGEQYF. The CDR3 bases are TGTGCCAGCAGGAAGGACTTGGGCGAGCAGTACTTC.

The V call is TRBV28, the J call TRBJ1-2; 8 positions agree with TRBD1. The J segment lost 3 bases and the V segment lost 4 bases, leaving 16 bases of the junction unmatched. The CDR3 totals 18 residues. CDR1 MDHEN and CDR2 SYDVKM come from the germline V gene. CDR3 protein: CASSYPSRGLSSYYGYTF. For the CDR3, the DNA is TGTGCCAGCAGTTACCCTTCCAGGGGGCTGAGCTCGTACTATGGCTACACCTTC.

In this sample, this clone turned up a few times. This rearrangement joins TRBV3-1 (or the pseudogene TRBV3-2) to TRBJ2-7; 10 bases are a match to TRBD2. J gave up 6 bases and V 6 bases, and 5 bases lay outside the gene matches. The CDR3 contains 13 residues. Germline CDR1 LGHDT, CDR2 YNNKEL (reference sequence). The CDR3 here is CASSLAGESEQYF. The CDR3, as DNA: TGTGCCAGCAGTCTAGCGGGAGAGAGCGAGCAGTACTTC.

The chain joins TRBV28 to TRBJ2-2, with a weak D call TRBD2 (6 bases). Germline CDR1 and CDR2: MDHEN and SYDVKM. The V end was cut by 5 bases, the J end by 1 base, with 11 bases between. CDR3 length: 15 residues. CDR3 residues: CASSARDWNTGELFF. CDR3 DNA sequence: TGTGCCAGCAGTGCCCGGGACTGGAACACCGGGGAGCTGTTTTTT.